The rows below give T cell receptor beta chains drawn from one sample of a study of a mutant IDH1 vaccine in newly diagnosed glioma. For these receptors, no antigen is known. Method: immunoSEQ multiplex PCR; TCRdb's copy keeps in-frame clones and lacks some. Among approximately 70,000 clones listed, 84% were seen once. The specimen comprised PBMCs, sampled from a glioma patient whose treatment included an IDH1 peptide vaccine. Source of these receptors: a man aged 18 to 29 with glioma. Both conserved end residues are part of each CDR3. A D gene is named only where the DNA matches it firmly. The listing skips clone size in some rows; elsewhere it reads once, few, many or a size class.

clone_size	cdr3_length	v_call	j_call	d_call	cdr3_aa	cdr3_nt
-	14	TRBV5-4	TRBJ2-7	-	CASSPGTPPYEQYF	TGTGCCAGCAGCCCCGGGACTCCCCCCTACGAGCAGTACTTC
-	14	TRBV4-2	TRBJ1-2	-	CASSPPGANYGYTF	TGTGCCAGCAGCCCACCCGGGGCGAACTATGGCTACACCTTC
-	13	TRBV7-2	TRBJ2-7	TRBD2	CASSLSGISEQYF	TGTGCCAGCAGCTTAAGCGGGATAAGCGAGCAGTACTTC
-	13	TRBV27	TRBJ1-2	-	CASSLTVWGGYTF	TGTGCCAGCAGTTTGACAGTTTGGGGTGGCTACACCTTC
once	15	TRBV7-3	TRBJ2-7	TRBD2	CASSRSGGSSYEQYF	TGTGCCAGCAGCCGGAGCGGGGGCTCCTCCTACGAGCAGTACTTC
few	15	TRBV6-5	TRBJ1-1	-	CASSPRDGGRTEAFF	TGTGCCAGCAGTCCCCGGGACGGTGGGCGGACTGAAGCTTTCTTT
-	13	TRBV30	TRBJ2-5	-	CAWDELGIETQYF	TGTGCCTGGGACGAACTAGGGATAGAGACCCAGTACTTC
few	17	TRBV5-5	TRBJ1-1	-	CASSLSLGNTDRGEAFF	TGTGCCAGCAGCTTAAGTCTGGGAAACACTGACCGCGGTGAAGCTTTCTTT
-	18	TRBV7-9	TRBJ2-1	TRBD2	CASTTSGGGTSSYNEQFF	TGTGCCAGCACGACTAGCGGGGGGGGAACGAGCTCCTACAATGAGCAGTTCTTC
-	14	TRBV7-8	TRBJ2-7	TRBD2	CASSLTSGGMGQYF	TGTGCCAGCAGCCTTACTAGCGGGGGTATGGGGCAGTACTTC
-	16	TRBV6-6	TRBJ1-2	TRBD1	CASRIIGTGDGGGYTF	TGTGCCAGCAGGATAATCGGGACAGGGGACGGTGGGGGCTACACCTTC
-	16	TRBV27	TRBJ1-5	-	CASSPWAGQSNQPQHF	TGTGCCAGCAGTCCATGGGCAGGACAAAGCAATCAGCCCCAGCATTTT
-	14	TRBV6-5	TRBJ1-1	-	CASSYKGFNTEAFF	TGTGCCAGCAGTTACAAGGGATTCAACACTGAAGCTTTCTTT
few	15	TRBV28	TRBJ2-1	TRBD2	CASSLGAGLYNEQFF	TGTGCCAGCAGCCTGGGAGCGGGGCTCTACAATGAGCAGTTCTTC